This T cell receptor beta chain was sequenced for a study of T cells in Graves' hyperthyroidism and ophthalmopathy. This CDR3 region has 14 residues. J lost 4 bases, V lost 10 bases, and 6 bases had no gene match. CDR1 is SNHLY, CDR2 FYNNEI, per germline. Ten or more counts support this clonotype. The source material, RNA transcripts, was used to amplify TCR beta CDR3 regions. HTBI primers were employed in a first-round RT-PCR of the TCR CDR3. TCRdb re-analysed the multiplex PCR reads in MiXCR, keeping a single row per CDR3 protein. Of about 400,000 distinct CDR3 sequences in the sample, more than 13% were seen once.

The sample consisted of blood. The V call is TRBV2, the J call TRBJ2-3; 12 nucleotides line up with TRBD1. The sequence came from a man aged 45-65 years with Graves' ophthalmopathy. CDR3 sequence: CATTRDRGPDTQYF. As DNA, the CDR3 is TGTGCCACTACCCGGGACAGGGGGCCAGATACGCAGTATTTT.